This is a list of T cell receptor beta chains from one sample in a study of cytomegalovirus exposure and HLA in healthy donors. Produced via immunoSEQ multiplex PCR; TCRdb's table is partial and in-frame only. The sample lists fewer than 200,000 clones; around nine tenths were seen once. Sequenced material: PBMCs. The receptors stem from a woman aged 30 to 39 in good health and CMV-seronegative. Both conserved end residues are part of each CDR3. Each record gives: V gene, CDR3 protein.

V: TRBV5-6; CDR3: CASSFVAAIQETQYF
V: TRBV18; CDR3: CASSPPMDFRTGFYEQYF
V: TRBV28; CDR3: CASSLATDTQYF
V: TRBV27; CDR3: CASSLGGHPYGYTF
V: TRBV19; CDR3: CASSTGTRSEKLFF
V: TRBV5-1; CDR3: CASSPRTSGTDTQYF
V: TRBV28; CDR3: CASKESTEAFF
V: TRBV27; CDR3: CASSSGWREGHHYEQYF
V: TRBV11-2; CDR3: CASSLAVNTEAFF
V: TRBV6-5; CDR3: CASSLTWGRTEAFF
V: TRBV18; CDR3: CASSTGLAGNEQFF
V: TRBV15; CDR3: CATSRADRVRQPQHF
V: TRBV27; CDR3: CASSSWDTEKLFF
V: TRBV19; CDR3: CASSTGSGANVLTF
V: TRBV5-1; CDR3: CASSSSGSSYNEQFF
V: TRBV4-3; CDR3: CASSQERALNTEAFF
V: TRBV19; CDR3: CASSLAGNTEAFF
V: TRBV28; CDR3: CASGRGRAGREQYF
V: TRBV6-1; CDR3: CASSERGRSDTQYF
V: TRBV27; CDR3: CASRWGRSGGELFF
V: TRBV7-6; CDR3: CASSLEGGGGWKLTQYF
V: TRBV6-5; CDR3: CASSYSGQSLNSPLHF
V: TRBV2; CDR3: CASSDLREQYF
V: TRBV27; CDR3: CASNDGGPIYNEQFF
V: TRBV28; CDR3: CASSTDSGGSEQYF
V: TRBV27; CDR3: CASSLFASGRVESEQFF
V: TRBV6-5; CDR3: CASSPKGGYTQYF
V: TRBV9; CDR3: CASSATWGVETQYF